This is a list of T cell receptor beta chains from one sample in a study of healthy donors' naive CD4 and CD8 T cells. TCRdb reanalysed the reads using MiXCR and keeps one entry per CDR3 protein. This sample yields about 200,000 distinct CDR3 sequences, of which 74% are seen a single time; roughly 2.4% belongs to the top ten. Sequencing was carried out using naive CD4+ and CD8+ T cells sorted from blood, pooled from several donors. The receptors here all came from a pool of human donors in good health; the sample pools cells from several healthy donors. The CDR3 runs from the conserved cysteine through the conserved F or W. The D gene is left open where the match is weak. A clone size is listed for some rows: how often the clone was seen (once, few, many), or a class if it is expanded.

J gene: TRBJ2-1; V gene: TRBV27; D gene: TRBD2; clone size: -; CDR3 protein: CASSSNDLGTSTYNEQFF; CDR3 DNA: TGTGCCAGCAGTTCCAACGACCTCGGGACTAGCACATACAATGAGCAGTTCTTC
J gene: TRBJ1-1; V gene: TRBV29-1; D gene: -; clone size: few; CDR3 protein: CSVVDDGMNTEAFF; CDR3 DNA: TGCAGCGTTGTCGATGACGGGATGAACACTGAAGCTTTCTTT
J gene: TRBJ1-1; V gene: TRBV29-1; D gene: TRBD1; clone size: -; CDR3 protein: CSVLTGGLNTEAFF; CDR3 DNA: TGCAGCGTGTTGACAGGGGGCCTGAACACTGAAGCTTTCTTT
J gene: TRBJ2-7; V gene: TRBV5-4; D gene: TRBD1; clone size: -; CDR3 protein: CASSKLSGTGWYEQYF; CDR3 DNA: TGTGCCAGCAGCAAGCTCAGCGGGACAGGGTGGTACGAGCAGTACTTC
J gene: TRBJ2-1; V gene: TRBV5-4; D gene: TRBD2; clone size: -; CDR3 protein: CASTLETSGYNEQFF; CDR3 DNA: TGTGCCAGCACCTTAGAGACTAGCGGGTACAATGAGCAGTTCTTC
J gene: TRBJ1-2; V gene: TRBV19; D gene: TRBD1; clone size: -; CDR3 protein: CASSTTGGYYGYTF; CDR3 DNA: TGTGCCAGTAGTACCACAGGGGGCTACTATGGCTACACCTTC
J gene: TRBJ2-1; V gene: TRBV6-5; D gene: TRBD2; clone size: -; CDR3 protein: CASSYIGLAGEGNEQFF; CDR3 DNA: TGTGCCAGCAGTTACATTGGCCTAGCGGGAGAAGGGAATGAGCAGTTCTTC
J gene: TRBJ1-2; V gene: TRBV6-5; D gene: -; clone size: -; CDR3 protein: CASSNRGNYGYTF; CDR3 DNA: TGTGCCAGCAGTAACCGGGGCAACTATGGCTACACCTTC
J gene: TRBJ1-2; V gene: TRBV6-2/TRBV6-3; D gene: -; clone size: -; CDR3 protein: CARSPQAYGYTF; CDR3 DNA: TGTGCCAGAAGTCCCCAAGCCTATGGCTACACCTTC
J gene: TRBJ1-5; V gene: TRBV15; D gene: -; clone size: -; CDR3 protein: CATSMVRQPQHF; CDR3 DNA: TGTGCCACCAGCATGGTCCGTCAGCCCCAGCATTTT
J gene: TRBJ2-1; V gene: TRBV29-1; D gene: -; clone size: -; CDR3 protein: CSVAETHEQFF; CDR3 DNA: TGCAGCGTTGCCGAGACCCATGAGCAGTTCTTC
J gene: TRBJ1-1; V gene: TRBV29-1; D gene: TRBD1; clone size: few; CDR3 protein: CSVEGQGATEAFF; CDR3 DNA: TGCAGCGTTGAAGGCCAGGGGGCTACTGAAGCTTTCTTT
J gene: TRBJ2-1; V gene: TRBV29-1; D gene: -; clone size: -; CDR3 protein: CSAQSPGEGYNEQFF; CDR3 DNA: TGCAGCGCCCAGTCCCCAGGGGAGGGCTACAATGAGCAGTTCTTC
J gene: TRBJ1-1; V gene: TRBV20-1; D gene: -; clone size: few; CDR3 protein: CSAYSGMNTEAFF; CDR3 DNA: TGCAGTGCATACAGCGGAATGAACACTGAAGCTTTCTTT
J gene: TRBJ2-1; V gene: TRBV6-5; D gene: -; clone size: once; CDR3 protein: CASTGSNEQFF; CDR3 DNA: TGTGCCAGCACGGGGTCCAATGAGCAGTTCTTC
J gene: TRBJ1-3; V gene: TRBV4-3; D gene: -; clone size: -; CDR3 protein: CASSQDGAAPGNTIYF; CDR3 DNA: TGCGCCAGCAGCCAAGACGGGGCTGCCCCTGGAAACACCATATATTTT
J gene: TRBJ2-7; V gene: TRBV5-1; D gene: TRBD1; clone size: few; CDR3 protein: CASSREGGDEQYF; CDR3 DNA: TGCGCCAGCAGCCGGGAAGGGGGCGACGAGCAGTACTTC
J gene: TRBJ2-7; V gene: TRBV29-1; D gene: -; clone size: -; CDR3 protein: CSVAWTGYEQYF; CDR3 DNA: TGCAGCGTTGCCTGGACGGGCTACGAGCAGTACTTC
J gene: TRBJ1-1; V gene: TRBV29-1; D gene: -; clone size: -; CDR3 protein: CSVEFPAGDTEAFF; CDR3 DNA: TGCAGCGTTGAATTCCCAGCGGGTGACACTGAAGCTTTCTTT
J gene: TRBJ1-5; V gene: TRBV19; D gene: -; clone size: few; CDR3 protein: CASSIRRGQAANQPQHF; CDR3 DNA: TGTGCCAGTAGTATAAGAAGGGGTCAGGCGGCCAATCAGCCCCAGCATTTT
J gene: TRBJ1-2; V gene: TRBV29-1; D gene: -; clone size: -; CDR3 protein: CSVESPLANYGYTF; CDR3 DNA: TGCAGCGTTGAGTCCCCGTTAGCTAACTATGGCTACACCTTC
J gene: TRBJ2-1; V gene: TRBV19; D gene: TRBD2; clone size: -; CDR3 protein: CASTEQSGRESYNEQFF; CDR3 DNA: TGTGCCAGTACCGAACAAAGCGGGCGGGAGTCCTACAATGAGCAGTTCTTC
J gene: TRBJ2-5; V gene: TRBV29-1; D gene: -; clone size: -; CDR3 protein: CSVEDQDRGTQETQYF; CDR3 DNA: TGCAGCGTTGAAGACCAAGACCGAGGGACCCAAGAGACCCAGTACTTC
J gene: TRBJ1-1; V gene: TRBV19; D gene: -; clone size: -; CDR3 protein: CASSTPAGATEAFF; CDR3 DNA: TGTGCCAGTAGTACCCCCGCTGGGGCGACTGAAGCTTTCTTT
J gene: TRBJ1-1; V gene: TRBV14; D gene: -; clone size: -; CDR3 protein: CASSQVDSHTEAFF; CDR3 DNA: TGTGCCAGCAGCCAAGTGGACAGCCACACTGAAGCTTTCTTT
J gene: TRBJ1-5; V gene: TRBV19; D gene: -; clone size: few; CDR3 protein: CASSIATFNQPQHF; CDR3 DNA: TGTGCCAGTAGTATAGCCACTTTCAATCAGCCCCAGCATTTT
J gene: TRBJ1-2; V gene: TRBV5-4; D gene: -; clone size: -; CDR3 protein: CASSPTGVRGYTF; CDR3 DNA: TGTGCCAGCAGCCCGACGGGGGTACGCGGCTACACCTTC
J gene: TRBJ1-2; V gene: TRBV29-1; D gene: TRBD1; clone size: -; CDR3 protein: CSVEIQTGLSGYTF; CDR3 DNA: TGCAGCGTTGAGATACAGACAGGGCTCAGTGGCTACACCTTC
J gene: TRBJ1-1; V gene: TRBV29-1; D gene: -; clone size: -; CDR3 protein: CSVGSGNTEAFF; CDR3 DNA: TGCAGCGTTGGGTCAGGGAACACTGAAGCTTTCTTT
J gene: TRBJ2-3; V gene: TRBV29-1; D gene: -; clone size: -; CDR3 protein: CSVERDRGDTQYF; CDR3 DNA: TGCAGCGTTGAAAGGGATCGAGGAGATACGCAGTATTTT
J gene: TRBJ1-5; V gene: TRBV29-1; D gene: -; clone size: -; CDR3 protein: CSVEVPSDRNQPQHF; CDR3 DNA: TGCAGCGTTGAAGTCCCCTCGGACAGAAATCAGCCCCAGCATTTT
J gene: TRBJ2-3; V gene: TRBV20-1; D gene: -; clone size: -; CDR3 protein: CSATLAGTDTQYF; CDR3 DNA: TGCAGTGCCACATTAGCGGGCACAGATACGCAGTATTTT
J gene: TRBJ1-5; V gene: TRBV19; D gene: -; clone size: -; CDR3 protein: CASSIGRAYQPQHF; CDR3 DNA: TGTGCCAGTAGTATTGGCAGGGCGTACCAGCCCCAGCATTTT
J gene: TRBJ1-1; V gene: TRBV19; D gene: TRBD1; clone size: -; CDR3 protein: CASAGQALNTEAFF; CDR3 DNA: TGTGCCAGTGCTGGACAGGCCTTGAACACTGAAGCTTTCTTT
J gene: TRBJ2-1; V gene: TRBV20-1; D gene: -; clone size: -; CDR3 protein: CSARALLGPEQFF; CDR3 DNA: TGCAGTGCTAGAGCCCTTCTAGGTCCTGAGCAGTTCTTC
J gene: TRBJ1-5; V gene: TRBV5-1; D gene: -; clone size: -; CDR3 protein: CASSFTGNSNQPQHF; CDR3 DNA: TGCGCCAGCAGCTTCACGGGGAATAGCAATCAGCCCCAGCATTTT
J gene: TRBJ2-1; V gene: TRBV29-1; D gene: TRBD2; clone size: -; CDR3 protein: CSVELGGRESYNEQFF; CDR3 DNA: TGCAGCGTTGAGCTTGGCGGGAGGGAATCCTACAATGAGCAGTTCTTC
J gene: TRBJ1-1; V gene: TRBV29-1; D gene: -; clone size: -; CDR3 protein: CSVEGTLGRRMNTEAFF; CDR3 DNA: TGCAGCGTTGAAGGTACACTCGGGCGTCGTATGAACACTGAAGCTTTCTTT
J gene: TRBJ1-6; V gene: TRBV20-1; D gene: -; clone size: once; CDR3 protein: CSAGSNSPLHF; CDR3 DNA: TGCAGTGCAGGGAGTAATTCACCCCTCCACTTT
J gene: TRBJ2-6; V gene: TRBV30; D gene: -; clone size: -; CDR3 protein: CAWSVRGVSGANVLTF; CDR3 DNA: TGTGCCTGGAGTGTACGTGGGGTCTCTGGGGCCAACGTCCTGACTTTC
J gene: TRBJ2-6; V gene: TRBV7-2; D gene: -; clone size: -; CDR3 protein: CASSLRGDTGANVLTF; CDR3 DNA: TGTGCCAGCAGCTTACGTGGGGATACCGGGGCCAACGTCCTGACTTTC
J gene: TRBJ2-3; V gene: TRBV5-1; D gene: TRBD2; clone size: -; CDR3 protein: CASGGTSGRSTDTQYF; CDR3 DNA: TGCGCCAGCGGCGGGACTAGCGGGCGTAGCACAGATACGCAGTATTTT
J gene: TRBJ1-1; V gene: TRBV13; D gene: -; clone size: once; CDR3 protein: CASSHGTGMNTEAFF; CDR3 DNA: TGTGCCAGCAGCCACGGGACGGGTATGAACACTGAAGCTTTCTTT
J gene: TRBJ2-3; V gene: TRBV18; D gene: -; clone size: -; CDR3 protein: CASMPESADTQYF; CDR3 DNA: TGTGCCAGCATGCCGGAGTCCGCAGATACGCAGTATTTT
J gene: TRBJ2-2; V gene: TRBV5-1; D gene: -; clone size: -; CDR3 protein: CASSLGQHTGELFF; CDR3 DNA: TGCGCCAGCAGCTTAGGACAGCACACCGGGGAGCTGTTTTTT